The next 24 T cell receptor beta chains were all read from a single sample in a study of blood T cell repertoires in COVID-19. Method: immunoSEQ multiplex PCR; TCRdb's copy keeps in-frame clones and lacks some. The profile shows around 260,000 clones, 75% to 90% of them singletons. Sequencing input: PBMCs or T cells enriched from blood (not recorded which). All receptors come from a woman in her twenties or thirties who had recovered from COVID-19.

The rearrangement joins TRBV9 to TRBJ1-2; D unclear. V dropped 4 bases and J dropped 4 bases, with 14 bases sitting between them. Germline-derived CDR1 and CDR2 are SGDLS and YYNGEE. CDR3 size: 14 residues. The CDR3 nucleotides are TGTGCCAGCAGCCCCTGGGAGTGGGGCTATGGCTACACCTTC. It specifies CASSPWEWGYGYTF. The whole variable domain, remainder taken from reference TRBV9 and TRBJ1-2, is DSGVTQTPKHLITATGQRVTLRCSPRSGDLSVYWYQQSLDQGLQFLIQYYNGEERAKGNILERFSAQQFPDLHSELNLSSLELGDSALYFCASSPWEWGYGYTFGSGTRLTVV.

Only a few counts were recorded for this clone. The chain carries TRBV9 and TRBJ2-2; TRBD2 matches 8 bases. This CDR3 region has 14 residues. With V trimmed by 6 bases and J by 2 bases, 3 bases remained unmatched. The V gene's germline CDR1 is SGDLS and CDR2 YYNGEE. The CDR3 reads CASTGGANTGELFF. CDR3 nucleotide sequence: TGTGCCAGCACCGGGGGGGCCAACACCGGGGAGCTGTTTTTT.

V is TRBV29-1 and J is TRBJ2-5; 16 bases are shared with TRBD2. V was clipped by 6 bases and J by 5 bases; unmatched bases: 9. The CDR3 contains 16 residues. The germline CDR1 and CDR2 sequences are SQVTM and ANQGSEA. CDR3: CSVTGTSGRAGETQYF. The CDR3 bases are TGCAGCGTGACCGGGACTAGCGGGAGGGCCGGGGAGACCCAGTACTTC.

This chain links TRBV28 with TRBJ2-7; D perhaps matches TRBD1 (6 bases). V lost 5 bases, J lost 5 bases, and 19 bases lay in between. The CDR3 covers 15 residues. Per germline, CDR1 MDHEN and CDR2 SYDVKM. CDR3 in DNA: TGTGCCAGCAGTATCGACAGGCCCTTGCTCGACGAGCAGTACTTC. It encodes CASSIDRPLLDEQYF.

The chain combines TRBV11-2 with TRBJ2-1; TRBD2 aligns across 7 bases. This CDR3 has 14 residues. Germline V gene data show CDR1 as SGHAT and CDR2 as FQNNGV. J lost 0 bases, V lost 5 bases, and 1 base had no gene match. The CDR3 region is CASSPGGSYNEQFF. The CDR3 DNA reads as TGTGCCAGCAGCCCGGGGGGCTCCTACAATGAGCAGTTCTTC.

This chain uses TRBV5-1 with TRBJ2-2, with 9 positions matching TRBD1. This CDR3 spans 15 amino acids. Germline CDR1 and CDR2: SGHRS and YFSETQ. The J segment lost 5 bases and the V segment lost 4 bases, leaving 6 bases of the junction unmatched. CDR3: CASSIRTGETGELFF. In DNA form, the CDR3 reads TGCGCCAGCAGCATAAGGACAGGGGAAACCGGGGAGCTGTTTTTT.

This chain connects TRBV5-1 to TRBJ2-1; TRBD2 matches at 14 bases. After removal of 0 bases from V and 7 bases from J, the junction contained 6 bases not matched to a gene. The CDR3 extends over 17 amino acids. Per the germline V gene, CDR1 is SGHRS and CDR2 is YFSETQ. The CDR3 nucleotides are TGCGCCAGCAGCTTGGCCTACGGGACTAGCGGGGGAAATGAGCAGTTCTTC. It is translated as CASSLAYGTSGGNEQFF.

As regards this clone: Other DNA sequences within the sample encode an identical CDR3. CDR3 DNA: TGTGCCAGCAGCTTAGGGACTAGCTCCTACAATGAGCAGTTCTTC. Translation: CASSLGTSSYNEQFF. The rearrangement uses TRBV7-9 and TRBJ2-1; 7 bases align to TRBD2. The CDR3 extends over 15 amino acids. Germline V gene data show CDR1 as SEHNR and CDR2 as FQNEAQ (reference sequence). V trimming: 1 base; J trimming: 0 bases; junction bases outside the gene matches: 0.

The rearrangement uses TRBV19 and TRBJ2-3; D may be TRBD1 (6 bases). The CDR3 consists of 13 residues. CDR1 and CDR2 (germline): LNHDA, SQIVND (reference sequence). V was shortened by 6 bases and J by 3 bases, with 10 bases between the two germline ends. CDR3 sequence: CASSRGQTDTQYF. DNA of the CDR3: TGTGCCAGTAGCCGAGGACAGACAGATACGCAGTATTTT.

This chain links TRBV19 with TRBJ2-2, with TRBD1 as a possible D gene (6 bases). This CDR3 is built from 13 residues. CDR1 is LNHDA and CDR2 is SQIVND in the germline V gene (reference sequence). Trimming removed 3 bases at V and 4 bases at J, with 6 bases between. The CDR3 spells CASSIRGTGELFF. CDR3 coding DNA: TGTGCCAGTAGTATCAGGGGCACCGGGGAGCTGTTTTTT. Drawing the rest from reference TRBV19 and TRBJ2-2, the complete variable domain is DGGITQSPKYLFRKEGQNVTLSCEQNLNHDAMYWYRQDPGQGLRLIYYSQIVNDFQKGDIAEGYSVSREKKESFPLTVTSAQKNPTAFYLCASSIRGTGELFFGEGSRLTVL.

This clone was counted only a few times. One end of the junction is discordant with germline, which a read error may explain. The rearrangement joins TRBV7-8 to TRBJ2-2, with TRBD1 identical over 8 bases. The germline V gene encodes CDR1 SGHVS and CDR2 FQNEAQ. This CDR3 contains 15 residues. In DNA, the CDR3 is TGTGCCAGCAGCCCCTGGACAGGGAACCCCGGGGAGCTGTTTTTT. It translates to CASSPWTGNPGELFF.

The genes are TRBV28 and TRBJ1-5, with D unclear. Germline values: CDR1 MDHEN, CDR2 SYDVKM. V lost 3 bases to trimming and J lost 8 bases, with 11 bases between them. This CDR3 is built from 13 residues. CDR3 sequence (DNA): TGTGCCAGCAGTTTCCCAGGTTTCAAGCCCCAGCATTTT. The encoded protein is CASSFPGFKPQHF.

This chain joins TRBV7-9 and TRBJ1-1, with D perhaps matching TRBD1 (5 bases). This CDR3 has 13 amino acids. The germline V gene encodes CDR1 SEHNR and CDR2 FQNEAQ (reference sequence). Trimming took off 5 bases at V and 4 bases at J, with 11 bases between the two ends. The CDR3 bases are TGTGCCAGCAGCCTGGCCAGGGCCACTGAAGCTTTCTTT. The encoded protein is CASSLARATEAFF.

This chain uses TRBV5-1 with TRBJ1-2, with 8 bases identical to TRBD1. V dropped 0 bases and J dropped 5; count of bases not matched to a gene: 6. Germline V gene sequence: CDR1 SGHRS, CDR2 YFSETQ. The CDR3 is 15 amino acids. The CDR3 DNA is TGCGCCAGCAGCTTGGAGCAGGGGGCCAGGTATGGCTACACCTTC. Its protein is CASSLEQGARYGYTF. Looking up the rest from reference TRBV5-1 and TRBJ1-2 gives the full variable domain: KAGVTQTPRYLIKTRGQQVTLSCSPISGHRSVSWYQQTPGQGLQFLFEYFSETQRNKGNFPGRFSGRQFSNSRSEMNVSTLELGDSALYLCASSLEQGARYGYTFGSGTRLTVV.

The rearrangement uses TRBV9 and TRBJ1-3; 7 positions agree with TRBD1. CDR1 and CDR2 from the germline V gene are SGDLS and YYNGEE. CDR3 length equals 15 residues. Trimming removed 0 bases from V and 4 bases from J; junction bases left unmatched: 4. This CDR3 reads CASSVGDREGNTIYF. CDR3 in DNA: TGTGCCAGCAGCGTAGGTGACAGGGAAGGAAACACCATATATTTT.

The genes are TRBV29-1 and TRBJ2-7, with 9 positions matching TRBD2. V lost 5 bases to trimming and J lost 7 bases; unmatched junction nucleotides: 15. There are 15 residues in the CDR3. Germline CDR1 is SQVTM and CDR2 is ANQGSEA. Written as DNA, the CDR3 is TGCAGCGTTCCGACTAGCGGAAATTCGGGGGGTGAGCAGTACTTC. This translates into CSVPTSGNSGGEQYF.

The V gene is TRBV19, the J gene TRBJ1-5, with D hard to call. V was trimmed by 2 bases and J by 1 base, leaving 9 bases between them. CDR3 length: 15 residues. Per the germline V gene, CDR1 is LNHDA and CDR2 is SQIVND (reference sequence). In DNA, the CDR3 is TGTGCCAGTAGTATAAGGCAACAGAGCAATCAGCCCCAGCATTTT. It is translated as CASSIRQQSNQPQHF.

CDR3 in DNA: TGTGCCAGCAGCTACGGGTTGGGACAGGGCACCTACGAGCAGTACTTC. Protein sequence: CASSYGLGQGTYEQYF. The V gene is TRBV7-9, the J gene TRBJ2-7, with 9 bases matching TRBD1. CDR1 and CDR2 from the germline V gene are SEHNR and FQNEAQ (reference sequence). CDR3 length: 16 amino acids. J lost 2 bases, V lost 4 bases, and 9 bases had no gene match.

The rearrangement joins TRBV27 to TRBJ2-7, with 13 bases that match TRBD2. CDR3 length equals 15 residues. The junction had 7 bases not matched to a gene; V was cut back by 5 bases and J by 6 bases. Germline CDR1 reads MNHEY; CDR2 reads SMNVEV (reference sequence). This CDR3 is CASSHGTSGNSEQYF. CDR3 nucleotide sequence: TGTGCCAGCAGTCACGGGACTAGCGGGAACAGCGAGCAGTACTTC.

The chain is built from TRBV7-8 and TRBJ2-1; D uncertain. The CDR3 is 14 residues long. Trimming removed 2 bases at V and 2 bases at J, with 7 bases between. From germline, CDR1 is SGHVS and CDR2 FQNEAQ. For the CDR3, the DNA is TGTGCCAGCAGCTTACAGCGACCCTACAATGAGCAGTTCTTC. Residues: CASSLQRPYNEQFF.

The chain recombines TRBV2 with TRBJ2-7; possibly TRBD1 for D (9 bases). Between the trimmed V and J ends, which lost 6 bases and 2 bases, there was a span of 17 bases. The CDR3 covers 15 residues. Germline V gene sequence: CDR1 SNHLY, CDR2 FYNNEI. The CDR3, as DNA: TGTGCCAGCAGCTCGGGGGGGACAGGGCCCTACGAGCAGTACTTC. It translates to CASSSGGTGPYEQYF.

This clone was observed a single time. The chain joins TRBV19 to TRBJ2-7, with TRBD1 as a possible D gene (5 bases). Trimming removed 0 bases from V and 3 bases from J, with 12 bases in between. The CDR3 spans 15 residues. Germline V CDR1 and CDR2: LNHDA, SQIVND (reference sequence). The CDR3 nucleotides are TGTGCCAGTAGTATAGAAATTGGGCAGGGCTACGAGCAGTACTTC. Translated: CASSIEIGQGYEQYF.

This clone was seen only a few times. The chain combines TRBV28 with TRBJ1-4; D is unresolved. Trimming stripped 6 bases from V and 0 bases from J, with 14 bases between. This CDR3 is 16 amino acids long. Per the germline V gene, CDR1 is MDHEN and CDR2 is SYDVKM. In DNA, the CDR3 is TGTGCCAGCAGGGAGGGAGGTGCCACAACTAATGAAAAACTGTTTTTT. Translation: CASREGGATTNEKLFF.

This chain links TRBV7-9 with TRBJ2-1; TRBD2 matches at 9 bases. The germline CDR1 and CDR2 sequences are SEHNR and FQNEAQ (reference sequence). Trimming at V came to 6 bases and at J to 5 bases, leaving 8 bases not matched to a gene. This CDR3 is 15 amino acids long. The CDR3: CASRRAGGLDNEQFF. The CDR3 region has the DNA TGTGCCAGCAGACGAGCGGGAGGTCTCGACAATGAGCAGTTCTTC.